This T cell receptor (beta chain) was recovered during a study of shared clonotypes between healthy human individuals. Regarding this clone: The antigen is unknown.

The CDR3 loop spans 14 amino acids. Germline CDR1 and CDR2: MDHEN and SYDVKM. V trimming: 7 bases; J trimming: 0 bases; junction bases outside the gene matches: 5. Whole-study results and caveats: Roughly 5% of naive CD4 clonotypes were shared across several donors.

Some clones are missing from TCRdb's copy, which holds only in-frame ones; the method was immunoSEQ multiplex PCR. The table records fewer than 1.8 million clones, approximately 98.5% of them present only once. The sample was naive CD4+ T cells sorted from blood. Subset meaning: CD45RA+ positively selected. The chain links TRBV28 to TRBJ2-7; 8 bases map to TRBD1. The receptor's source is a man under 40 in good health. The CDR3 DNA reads TGTGCCAGCAATTACGACAGGGGCTCCTACGAGCAGTACTTC. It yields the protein CASNYDRGSYEQYF.